The 22 T cell receptor beta chains given below trace back to one sample, sequenced in a study of CD8+CD57+ T cells in acquired aplastic anemia. According to the study, genomic DNA was the template for TCR beta VDJ and CDR3 profiling. Using its own MiXCR run on the reads, TCRdb lists one record per CDR3 protein. Seen here are about 400,000 distinct CDR3 sequences, about 70% observed once, and the top ten hold less than 4%. The sample taken for sequencing was sorted CD4+, CD8+, or CD8+CD57+ T cells (not recorded which) from PBMCs. The origin of the receptors is a human donor in good health, serving as a control.

The table lists this clonotype with many counts. The rearrangement uses TRBV18 and TRBJ2-7; D perhaps matches TRBD2 (6 bases). The CDR3 totals 11 residues. Germline CDR1 reads KGHSH; CDR2 reads LQKENI. With 3 bases removed from V and 9 bases from J, the gap between germline ends came to 9 bases. DNA for the CDR3: TGTGCCAGCTCACCGGGGGGAGGGCAGTACTTC. Encoded protein: CASSPGGGQYF.

With regard to this clonotype: The junction does not match germline at one end; this may be a read error. V gene TRBV5-1 combines with J gene TRBJ1-1; maybe TRBD1 (5 bases). CDR3 size: 13 residues. Per germline, CDR1 SGHRS and CDR2 YFSETQ. CDR3: CASSSLGGSAAFF. The CDR3, as DNA: TGTGCCAGCAGTTCCTTGGGGGGGTCTGCAGCTTTCTTT.

The rearrangement joins TRBV19 to TRBJ2-7, with 8 bases identical to TRBD1. The CDR3 runs to 13 residues. The V segment lost 10 bases and the J segment 6 bases; nucleotides outside the gene matches: 11. Germline V gene sequence: CDR1 LNHDA, CDR2 SQIVND (reference sequence). The CDR3: CATAGTGASEQYF. The CDR3 region has the DNA TGTGCCACCGCCGGGACAGGTGCTTCCGAGCAGTACTTC. Based on the CDR3 plus reference TRBV19 and TRBJ2-7, the full variable domain is DGGITQSPKYLFRKEGQNVTLSCEQNLNHDAMYWYRQDPGQGLRLIYYSQIVNDFQKGDIAEGYSVSREKKESFPLTVTSAQKNPTAFYLCATAGTGASEQYFGPGTRLTVT.

V is TRBV7-2 and J is TRBJ2-7; the match to TRBD1 covers 8 bases. CDR3 length: 17 residues. Germline V lookup: CDR1 SGHTA, CDR2 FQGNSA. The V segment lost 5 bases and the J segment 5 bases; nucleotides outside the gene matches: 17. The CDR3 sequence: CASSPNLDRGKNHEQYF. For the CDR3, the DNA is TGTGCCAGCAGCCCGAATCTTGACAGGGGAAAGAACCACGAGCAGTACTTC.

The chain links TRBV7-7 to TRBJ2-7; 12 nucleotides line up with TRBD1. The CDR3 has 14 amino acids. CDR1 is SSHAT, CDR2 FNYEAQ, per germline (reference sequence). The CDR3 DNA reads as TGTGCTAGCGGCAGGGACAGGGGGCCCTACGAGCAGTACTTC. It codes for CASGRDRGPYEQYF.

The rearrangement links TRBV25-1 to TRBJ1-3; no clear D. The V gene's germline CDR1 is MGHDK and CDR2 SYGVNS. Trimming pared 0 bases from V and 12 bases from J, leaving 21 bases between. The CDR3 is 16 amino acids. The CDR3 region is CASSEYYGPGHGDIYF. As DNA, the CDR3 is TGTGCCAGCAGTGAATATTACGGGCCAGGTCACGGTGACATATATTTT.

Regarding this clonotype: Since the CDR3 does not end with the conserved phenylalanine or tryptophan, this likely comes from a read error. No DNA is shown, since the ends of the CDR3 on it are uncertain; the CDR3 is the one TCRdb lists. J is TRBJ2-5 and V is TRBV2. The V gene's germline CDR1 is SNHLY and CDR2 FYNNEI. The CDR3 adds up to 14 amino acids, both ends counted. CDR3 amino acids: CASSKNYGHTFGYG.

As DNA, the CDR3 is TGTGCCTGGAGTTCTCCCCCCACAGCAAGAAATCAGCCCCAGCATTTT. Translated: CAWSSPPTARNQPQHF. The chain is built from TRBV30 and TRBJ1-5, with D unresolved. V gave up 2 bases and J gave up 4 bases, with 18 bases separating them. The CDR3 length is 16 residues. Germline CDR1 and CDR2: GTSNPN and SVGIG (reference sequence).

For this clonotype: The CDR3 carries no conserved terminal phenylalanine or tryptophan, so it likely arises from a read error. V is TRBV20-1 and J is TRBJ2-1, with TRBD2 matching over 10 bases. The CDR3 covers 16 residues. The V gene end was trimmed by 6 bases and the J gene end by 10 bases; junction bases not matched to a gene: 18. Per germline, CDR1 DFQATT and CDR2 SNEGSKA (reference sequence). CDR3 coding DNA: TGCAGTGCCACGGAAGCGACTAGCGGGTCGAGCCTAGAGCAGTTCCTC. Protein: CSATEATSGSSLEQFL.

Only one count was recorded for this clonotype. The rearrangement links TRBV15 to TRBJ1-5, with D possibly being TRBD1 (5 bases). CDR1 LNHNV and CDR2 YYDKDF come from the germline V gene (reference sequence). The CDR3 runs to 15 residues. V was trimmed by 3 bases and J by 5 bases, leaving 14 bases between them. Written as DNA, the CDR3 is TGTGCCACCAGCAGCTCCCAGGGAGGGGATCAGCCCCAGCATTTT. It codes for CATSSSQGGDQPQHF. The full variable domain, with the rest looked up from reference TRBV15 and TRBJ1-5, is DAMVIQNPRYQVTQFGKPVTLSCSQTLNHNVMYWYQQKSSQAPKLLFHYYDKDFNNEADTPDNFQSRRPNTSFCFLDIRSPGLGDTAMYLCATSSSQGGDQPQHFGDGTRLSIL.

DNA of the CDR3: TGTGCCACCCGCGATCGGCTAGCGGGACTAAGCACAGATACGCAGTATTTT. It translates to CATRDRLAGLSTDTQYF. This chain uses TRBV24-1 with TRBJ2-3; 9 bases are a match to TRBD2. V shed 9 bases, J shed 0 bases, and the junction held 12 bases outside the gene matches. From germline, CDR1 is KGHDR and CDR2 SFDVKD. The CDR3 has 17 residues.

The J gene is TRBJ2-3, the V gene TRBV7-6, with TRBD2 matching 13 bases. Germline CDR1 reads SGHVS; CDR2 reads FNYEAQ. V shed 4 bases, J shed 5 bases, and the junction held 6 bases outside the gene matches. There are 16 residues in the CDR3. In nucleotides, the CDR3 is TGTGCCAGCAGCTCTAGACTAGCGGGGGGCTTAGATACGCAGTATTTT. It yields the protein CASSSRLAGGLDTQYF.

V is TRBV10-3 and J is TRBJ2-3, with TRBD2 identical over 13 bases. CDR3 length: 17 residues. V gave up 10 bases and J gave up 6 bases; unmatched junction bases: 16. Germline V lookup: CDR1 ENHRY, CDR2 SYGVKD. The CDR3 nucleotides are TGTGCCAGCATCCCTGGCCGTGGACTAGCGGGGGTCGATACGCAGTATTTT. Its protein is CASIPGRGLAGVDTQYF.

This clonotype has more than one count but fewer than ten. V gene TRBV2 combines with J gene TRBJ2-7; the D gene is possibly TRBD2 (6 bases). From germline, CDR1 is SNHLY and CDR2 FYNNEI. The CDR3 is 14 amino acids. V lost 6 bases and J lost 0, with 12 bases in between. The CDR3 region is CASRLAGTSYEQYF. Here the CDR3 DNA reads TGTGCCAGCAGACTCGCGGGGACCTCCTACGAGCAGTACTTC.

As for this clonotype: A junction end diverges from the germline sequence, so it may reflect a read error. V gene TRBV19 combines with J gene TRBJ1-5; TRBD1 matches at 7 bases. The CDR3 has 16 amino acids. The germline V gene encodes CDR1 LNHDA and CDR2 SQIVND (reference sequence). The CDR3 reads CASSAFRQGWYENQFF. CDR3 coding DNA: TGTGCCAGTAGTGCCTTTCGACAGGGCTGGTATGAAAACCAGTTTTTT.

As concerns this clonotype: The conserved final phenylalanine or tryptophan is absent from the CDR3, which likely points to a read error. No DNA is shown, since the ends of the CDR3 on it are uncertain; the CDR3 is the one TCRdb lists. The chain recombines TRBV7-2 with TRBJ1-3; the listed D gene, TRBD1, was not tested against the DNA. The CDR3 length equals 12 residues, ends included. Germline V CDR1 and CDR2: SGHTA, FQGNSA. This CDR3 is CASSSGGNTISL.

Concerning this clonotype itself: In this CDR3 the conserved last residue, phenylalanine or tryptophan, is missing, so a read error is likely. It is unclear where the CDR3 begins or ends on the DNA, so no DNA is shown, and the CDR3 is as TCRdb lists it. The V call is TRBV7-9, the J call TRBJ1-4; TRBD1 is the table's D call, not checked against the DNA. The germline gives CDR1 SEHNR, CDR2 FQNEAQ (reference sequence). The CDR3 comprises 13 residues, both ends counted. The chain's CDR3 is CASGVGPGYTDTQ.

The rearrangement uses TRBV5-1 and TRBJ2-1; D may be TRBD1 or TRBD2 (5 bases each). This CDR3 region has 15 residues. The V gene's germline CDR1 is SGHRS and CDR2 YFSETQ. V was pared by 4 bases and J by 3 bases, with 14 bases between. Here the CDR3 DNA reads TGCGCCAGCAGCACGTCGGGACGGAACTACAATGAGCAGTTCTTC. This gives the protein CASSTSGRNYNEQFF. Variable domain in full (rest from reference TRBV5-1 and TRBJ2-1): KAGVTQTPRYLIKTRGQQVTLSCSPISGHRSVSWYQQTPGQGLQFLFEYFSETQRNKGNFPGRFSGRQFSNSRSEMNVSTLELGDSALYLCASSTSGRNYNEQFFGPGTRLTVL.

J is TRBJ2-7 and V is TRBV20-1; D perhaps matches TRBD1 (5 bases). This CDR3 spans 11 amino acids. Germline V lookup: CDR1 DFQATT, CDR2 SNEGSKA (reference sequence). Trimming removed 7 bases from V and 3 bases from J, with 10 bases in between. CDR3 loop: CSDIDSYEQYF. CDR3 DNA sequence: TGCAGTGATATCGACAGCTACGAGCAGTACTTC.

This clonotype was seen only once. The conserved final phenylalanine or tryptophan is absent from the CDR3, which likely points to a read error. The DNA is left out, because the CDR3 cannot be placed on it with certainty; the CDR3 is given as TCRdb lists it. The rearrangement joins TRBV7-9 to TRBJ2-5; the table's D call, TRBD2, has no DNA check behind it. Looked up from germline, CDR1 is SEHNR and CDR2 is FQNEAQ (reference sequence). Including both end residues, the CDR3 is 13 amino acids long. CDR3: CASSSLGRDQPQH.

As regards this clonotype: Its ends do not fully match the called genes, so a read error is possible. V gene TRBV7-2 combines with J gene TRBJ1-1; D possibly corresponds to TRBD1 (6 bases). CDR3 length: 14 amino acids. CDR1 is SGHTA and CDR2 is FQGNSA in the germline V gene. The CDR3, as DNA: TGTGCCAGCAGCTTACAGGACAGTGTGGGTGAAAGCAACTTT. It is translated as CASSLQDSVGESNF.

The CDR3 sequence is CATGVGQDYEQYF. CDR3 nucleotides: TGTGCCACCGGCGTAGGACAGGATTACGAGCAGTACTTC. The V call is TRBV12-3 or TRBV12-4, the J call TRBJ2-7; the match to TRBD1 covers 7 bases. The CDR3 consists of 13 residues. Trimming at V came to 10 bases and at J to 4 bases, leaving 10 bases not matched to a gene.